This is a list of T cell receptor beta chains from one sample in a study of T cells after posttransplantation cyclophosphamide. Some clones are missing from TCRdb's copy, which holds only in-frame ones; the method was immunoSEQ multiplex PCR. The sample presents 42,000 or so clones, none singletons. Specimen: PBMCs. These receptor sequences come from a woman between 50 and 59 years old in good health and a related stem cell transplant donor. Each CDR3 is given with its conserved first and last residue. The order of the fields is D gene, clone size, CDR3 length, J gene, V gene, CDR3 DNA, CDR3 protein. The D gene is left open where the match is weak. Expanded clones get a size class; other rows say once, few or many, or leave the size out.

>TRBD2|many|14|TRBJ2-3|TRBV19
TGTGCCAGTATCCCAGCGGGGGGCACAGATACGCAGTATTTT
CASIPAGGTDTQYF
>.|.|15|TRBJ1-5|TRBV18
TGTGCCAGCTCAATACAGGACGTGCGCAATCAGCCCCAGCATTTT
CASSIQDVRNQPQHF
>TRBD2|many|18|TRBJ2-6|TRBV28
TGTGCCAGCAGCTCCCCTGGGCCCGGGGGGTCTGGGGCCAACGTCCTGACTTTC
CASSSPGPGGSGANVLTF
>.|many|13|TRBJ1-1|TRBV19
TGTGCCAGTAGTCTAGACTGGAACACTGAAGCTTTCTTT
CASSLDWNTEAFF
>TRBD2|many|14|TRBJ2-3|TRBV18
TGTGCCAGCTCACTAGCGGGAAACACAGATACGCAGTATTTT
CASSLAGNTDTQYF
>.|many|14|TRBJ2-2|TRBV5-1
TGCGCCAGCAGCAGGACACCGAACACCGGGGAGCTGTTTTTT
CASSRTPNTGELFF
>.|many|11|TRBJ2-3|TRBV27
TGTGCCAGCAGTTTTTCGGATACGCAGTATTTT
CASSFSDTQYF
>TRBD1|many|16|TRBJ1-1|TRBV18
TGTGCCAGCTCACCACCCGACAGGGCGGTGAACACTGAAGCTTTCTTT
CASSPPDRAVNTEAFF
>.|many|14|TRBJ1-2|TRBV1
TGCACCAGCAGCCAGGGACAGGGATACTATGGCTACACCTTC
CTSSQGQGYYGYTF
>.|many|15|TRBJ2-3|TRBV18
TGTGCCAGCTCACTAGACTACCTTAGCACAGATACGCAGTATTTT
CASSLDYLSTDTQYF
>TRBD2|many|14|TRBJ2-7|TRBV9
TGTGCCAGCAGCGTAGATGGGACTAGTTCAGCCTTGCACTTC
CASSVDGTSSALHF
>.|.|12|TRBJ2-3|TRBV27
TGTGCCAGCAGTTTAGGGGCAGGGGGGCTCGATTTT
CASSLGAGGLDF
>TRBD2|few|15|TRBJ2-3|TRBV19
TGTGCCAGTAAACACGGGACTAGCGGGACAGATACGCAGTATTTT
CASKHGTSGTDTQYF
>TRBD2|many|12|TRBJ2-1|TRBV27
TGTGCCAGCAGTTTTTTAGGCGGGGGGTTGTTCTTC
CASSFLGGGLFF
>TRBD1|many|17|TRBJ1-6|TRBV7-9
TGTGCCAGCAGCACGAGATCACTACAGGGGTTTAATTCACCCCTCCACTTT
CASSTRSLQGFNSPLHF